The clone carrying this TCR beta chain was detected a few times. These data come from a study of blood T cell repertoires in COVID-19. Per germline, CDR1 SGHRS and CDR2 YFSETQ. CDR3 length equals 15 residues. V was trimmed by 2 bases and J by 3 bases, leaving 15 bases between them. Per the authors' pipeline: Reference gene primers were amplified, and this amplification served to estimate nucleated cell counts. The repertoire was sequenced with immunoSEQ multiplex PCR; TCRdb's copy has only in-frame clones and lacks some. V and J calls plus clone size are reproduced from that table; the DNA served to infer D and trimming. The data show 70,000 to 100,000 clones, more than 80% seen once.

Input material: peripheral blood. The chain joins TRBV5-1 to TRBJ2-7; tentatively, D is TRBD2 (6 bases). The TCR sequence derives from a man aged 50-59 years with COVID-19, enrolled during active disease. The CDR3 DNA reads as TGCGCCAGCAGCTTTGCTCGCGGGGCTGGCTACGAGCAGTACTTC. Translation gives CASSFARGAGYEQYF.